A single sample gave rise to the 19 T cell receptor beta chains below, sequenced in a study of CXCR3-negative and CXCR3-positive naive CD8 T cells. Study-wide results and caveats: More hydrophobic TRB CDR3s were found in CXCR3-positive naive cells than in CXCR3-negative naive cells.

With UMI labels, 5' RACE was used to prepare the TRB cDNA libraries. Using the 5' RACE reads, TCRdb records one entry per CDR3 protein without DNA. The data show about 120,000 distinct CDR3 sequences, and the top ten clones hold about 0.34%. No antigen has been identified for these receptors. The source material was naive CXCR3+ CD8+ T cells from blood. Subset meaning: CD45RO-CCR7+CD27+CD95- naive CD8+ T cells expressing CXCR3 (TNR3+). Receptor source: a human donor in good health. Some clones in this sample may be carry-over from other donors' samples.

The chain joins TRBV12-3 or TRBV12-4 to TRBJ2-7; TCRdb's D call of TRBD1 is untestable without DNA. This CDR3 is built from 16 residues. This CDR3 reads CASSPTPGQAAYEQYF.

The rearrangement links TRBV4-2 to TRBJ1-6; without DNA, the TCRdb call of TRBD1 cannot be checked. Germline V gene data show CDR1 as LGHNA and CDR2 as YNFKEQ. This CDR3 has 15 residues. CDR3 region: CASSQERDSHSPLHF.

This CDR3 is CASSEYLGGGGETQYF. The V gene is TRBV25-1, the J gene TRBJ2-5; TCRdb lists TRBD2, though no DNA is available to test this call. CDR1 and CDR2 (germline): MGHDK, SYGVNS. This CDR3 spans 16 amino acids.

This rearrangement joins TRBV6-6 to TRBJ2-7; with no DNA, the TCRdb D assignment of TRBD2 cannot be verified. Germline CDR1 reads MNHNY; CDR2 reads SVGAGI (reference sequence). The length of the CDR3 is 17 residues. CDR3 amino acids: CASSYSEPQGPYYEQYF.

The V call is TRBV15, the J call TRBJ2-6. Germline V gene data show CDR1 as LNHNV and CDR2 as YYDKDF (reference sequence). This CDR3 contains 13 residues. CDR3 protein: CATSDPGANVLTF. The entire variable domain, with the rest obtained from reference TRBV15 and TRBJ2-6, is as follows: DAMVIQNPRYQVTQFGKPVTLSCSQTLNHNVMYWYQQKSSQAPKLLFHYYDKDFNNEADTPDNFQSRRPNTSFCFLDIRSPGLGDTAMYLCATSDPGANVLTFGAGSRLTVL.

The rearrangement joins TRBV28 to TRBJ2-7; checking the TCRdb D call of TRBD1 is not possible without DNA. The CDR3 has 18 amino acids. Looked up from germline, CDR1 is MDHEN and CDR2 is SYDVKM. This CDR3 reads CASTDREGDPPPSYEQYF.

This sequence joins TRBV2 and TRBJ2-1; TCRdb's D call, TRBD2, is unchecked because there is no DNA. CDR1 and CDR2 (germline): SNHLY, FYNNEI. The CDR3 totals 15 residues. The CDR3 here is CASSSGTNSYNEQFF. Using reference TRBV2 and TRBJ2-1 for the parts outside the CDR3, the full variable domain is EPEVTQTPSHQVTQMGQEVILRCVPISNHLYFYWYRQILGQKVEFLVSFYNNEISEKSEIFDDQFSVERPDGSNFTLKIRSTKLEDSAMYFCASSSGTNSYNEQFFGPGTRLTVL.

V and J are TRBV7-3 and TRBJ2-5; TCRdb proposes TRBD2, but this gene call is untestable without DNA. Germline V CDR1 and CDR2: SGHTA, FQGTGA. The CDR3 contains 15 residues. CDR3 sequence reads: CASSSGTSGSETQYF.

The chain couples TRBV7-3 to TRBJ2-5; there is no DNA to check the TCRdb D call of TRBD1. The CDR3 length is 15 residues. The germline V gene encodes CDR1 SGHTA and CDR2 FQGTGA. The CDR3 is CASSLTAGLGETRYF.

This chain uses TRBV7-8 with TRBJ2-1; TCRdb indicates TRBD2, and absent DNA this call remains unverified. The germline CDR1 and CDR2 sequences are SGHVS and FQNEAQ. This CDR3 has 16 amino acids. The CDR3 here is CASSPSSLGSYNEQFF.

This chain's CDR3 is CASRKGTGVLYEQYF. The J gene is TRBJ2-7, the V gene TRBV28; as DNA is missing, the TRBD1 call by TCRdb cannot be tested. Germline V gene sequence: CDR1 MDHEN, CDR2 SYDVKM. There are 15 residues in the CDR3.

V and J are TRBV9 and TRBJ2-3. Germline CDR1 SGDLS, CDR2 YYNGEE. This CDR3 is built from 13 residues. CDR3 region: CASSVQRGDTQYF.

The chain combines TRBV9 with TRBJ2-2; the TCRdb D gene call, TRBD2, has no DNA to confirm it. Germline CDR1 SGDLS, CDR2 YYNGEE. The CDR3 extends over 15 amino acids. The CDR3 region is CASSVVAGVTGELFF. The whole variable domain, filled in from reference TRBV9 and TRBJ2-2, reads DSGVTQTPKHLITATGQRVTLRCSPRSGDLSVYWYQQSLDQGLQFLIQYYNGEERAKGNILERFSAQQFPDLHSELNLSSLELGDSALYFCASSVVAGVTGELFFGEGSRLTVL.

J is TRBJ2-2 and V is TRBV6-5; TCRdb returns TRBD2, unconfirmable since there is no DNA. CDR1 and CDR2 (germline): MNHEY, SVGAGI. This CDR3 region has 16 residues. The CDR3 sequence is CATAEREGANTGELFF.

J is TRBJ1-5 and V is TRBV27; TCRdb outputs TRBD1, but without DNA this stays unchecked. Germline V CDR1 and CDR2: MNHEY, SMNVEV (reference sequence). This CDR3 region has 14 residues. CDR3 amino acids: CASSLGGSDQPQHF.

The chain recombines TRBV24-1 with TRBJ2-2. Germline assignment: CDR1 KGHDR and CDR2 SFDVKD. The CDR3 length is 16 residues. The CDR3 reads CATSEPGFPNTGELFF.

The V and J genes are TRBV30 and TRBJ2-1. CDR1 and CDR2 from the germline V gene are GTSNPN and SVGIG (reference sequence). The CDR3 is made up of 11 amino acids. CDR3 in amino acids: CAWSGRNEQFF.

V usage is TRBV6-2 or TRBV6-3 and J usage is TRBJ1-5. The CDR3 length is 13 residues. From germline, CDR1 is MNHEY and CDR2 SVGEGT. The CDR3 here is CASSYIQHQPQHF.

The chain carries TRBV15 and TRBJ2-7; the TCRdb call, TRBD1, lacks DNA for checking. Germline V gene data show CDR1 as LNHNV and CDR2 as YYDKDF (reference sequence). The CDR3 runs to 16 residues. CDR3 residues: CATSRDDGTAFYEQYF.